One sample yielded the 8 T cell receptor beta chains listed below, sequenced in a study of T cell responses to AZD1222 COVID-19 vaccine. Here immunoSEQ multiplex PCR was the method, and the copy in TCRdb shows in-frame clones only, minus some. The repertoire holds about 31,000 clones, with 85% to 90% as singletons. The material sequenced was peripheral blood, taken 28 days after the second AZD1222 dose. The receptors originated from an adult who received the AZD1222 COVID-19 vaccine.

This CDR3 reads CASSYAQGGANYGYTF. CDR3 coding DNA: TGTGCCAGCAGTTACGCCCAGGGGGGAGCTAACTATGGCTACACCTTC. This sequence joins TRBV6-5 and TRBJ1-2, with 7 bases fitting TRBD1. The CDR3 runs 16 residues. Germline CDR1 and CDR2: MNHEY and SVGAGI. Trimming cost V 2 bases and J 0 bases; bases outside gene matches: 6.

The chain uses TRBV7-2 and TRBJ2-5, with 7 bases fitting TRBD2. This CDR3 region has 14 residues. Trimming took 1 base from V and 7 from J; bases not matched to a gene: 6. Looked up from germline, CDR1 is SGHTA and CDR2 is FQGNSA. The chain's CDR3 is CASSLEPSGRTQYF. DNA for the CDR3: TGTGCCAGCAGCTTAGAGCCTAGCGGAAGGACCCAGTACTTC.

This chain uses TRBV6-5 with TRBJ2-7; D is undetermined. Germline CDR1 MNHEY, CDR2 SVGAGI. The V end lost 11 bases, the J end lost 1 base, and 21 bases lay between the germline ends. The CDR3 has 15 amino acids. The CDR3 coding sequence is TGTGCCTGCAAACGCCGGGCCTCAATTTCCTACGAGCAGTACTTC. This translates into CACKRRASISYEQYF.

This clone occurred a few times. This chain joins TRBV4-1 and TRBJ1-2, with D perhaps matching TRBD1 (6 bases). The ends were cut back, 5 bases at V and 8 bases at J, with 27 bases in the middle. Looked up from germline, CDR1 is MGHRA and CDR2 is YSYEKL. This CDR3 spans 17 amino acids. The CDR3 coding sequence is TGCGCCAGCAGCTCCTATCCCTCCACAGGGTGGTTGGAGGGCTACACCTTC. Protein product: CASSSYPSTGWLEGYTF.

Written as DNA, the CDR3 is TGTGCCAGCAGCGTAGGGTCTAGCGGGGCCCAAGGGAATAGCGGGGAGCTGTTTTTT. It translates to CASSVGSSGAQGNSGELFF. The chain recombines TRBV9 with TRBJ2-2; 9 bases align to TRBD2. Germline lookup yields CDR1 SGDLS and CDR2 YYNGEE. The length of the CDR3 is 19 residues. Losses at the gene ends were 0 bases for V and 7 bases for J; bases not matched to a gene: 16. Supplemented by reference TRBV9 and TRBJ2-2, the full variable domain reads DSGVTQTPKHLITATGQRVTLRCSPRSGDLSVYWYQQSLDQGLQFLIQYYNGEERAKGNILERFSAQQFPDLHSELNLSSLELGDSALYFCASSVGSSGAQGNSGELFFGEGSRLTVL.

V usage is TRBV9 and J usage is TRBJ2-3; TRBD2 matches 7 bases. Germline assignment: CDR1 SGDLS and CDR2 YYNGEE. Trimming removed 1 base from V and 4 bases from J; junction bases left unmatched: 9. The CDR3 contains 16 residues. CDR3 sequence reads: CASSVRTRGGSDTQYF. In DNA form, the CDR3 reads TGTGCCAGCAGCGTAAGGACTAGGGGCGGCTCAGATACGCAGTATTTT.

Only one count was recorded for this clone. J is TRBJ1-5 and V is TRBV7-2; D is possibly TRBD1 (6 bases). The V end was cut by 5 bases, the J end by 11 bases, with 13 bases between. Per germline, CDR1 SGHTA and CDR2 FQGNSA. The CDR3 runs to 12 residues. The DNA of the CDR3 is TGTGCCAGCAGCGCATCTACAGGGACCCAGCATTTT. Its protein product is CASSASTGTQHF.

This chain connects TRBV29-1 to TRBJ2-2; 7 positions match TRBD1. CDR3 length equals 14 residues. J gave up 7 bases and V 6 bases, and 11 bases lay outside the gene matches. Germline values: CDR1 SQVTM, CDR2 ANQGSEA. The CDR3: CSVKTGMLVGELFF. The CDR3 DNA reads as TGCAGCGTGAAGACAGGGATGTTGGTCGGGGAGCTGTTTTTT.